This T cell receptor beta chain was sequenced for a study of esophageal squamous cell carcinoma under preoperative chemotherapy. Study context: Both tumor-infiltrating lymphocytes and peripheral blood T cells had their TCR repertoires profiled. Study results and caveats: Peripheral T cells showed a significant TCR diversity increase after chemotherapy, unlike tumor-infiltrating lymphocytes. Abundant clones tended to shrink rather than expand after paclitaxel-nedaplatin.

This sample's time point: after preoperative PTX-NDP chemotherapy. Preoperative chemotherapy with paclitaxel-nedaplatin was given to patients before surgery. This clonotype was picked up one time. Its antigen is currently unknown. At one end the junction does not follow the germline gene, possibly because of a read error. MiXCR, run by TCRdb on the PCR reads, gives a single entry per CDR3 protein. The sample has 32,000 or so distinct CDR3 sequences; 50% to 60% are singletons. The CDR3 is 17 residues long. Germline CDR1 is SGHTA and CDR2 is FQGTGA. This specimen was taken from a patient given preoperative chemotherapy. The J gene is TRBJ2-3, the V gene TRBV7-3; D tentatively reads TRBD1 or TRBD2 (6 bases each). This receptor was identified in a human donor with esophageal squamous cell carcinoma. The donor label of this sample is uncertain. CDR3 residues: CASSVGLGGRDGDTQYF. CDR3 nucleotides: TGTGCCAGCAGCGTGGGACTGGGGGGCCGGGATGGAGATACGCAGTATTTC.